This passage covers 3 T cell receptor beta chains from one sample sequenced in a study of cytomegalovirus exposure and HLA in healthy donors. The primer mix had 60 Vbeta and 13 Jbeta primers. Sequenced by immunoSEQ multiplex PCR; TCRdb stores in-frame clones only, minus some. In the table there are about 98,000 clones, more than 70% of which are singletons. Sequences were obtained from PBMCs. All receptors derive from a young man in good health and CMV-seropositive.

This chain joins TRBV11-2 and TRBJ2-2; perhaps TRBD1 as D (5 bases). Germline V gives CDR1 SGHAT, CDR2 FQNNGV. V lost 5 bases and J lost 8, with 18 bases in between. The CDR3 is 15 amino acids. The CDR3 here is CASSAGHKTVGELFF. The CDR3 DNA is TGTGCCAGCAGCGCAGGACACAAGACTGTGGGGGAGCTGTTTTTT.

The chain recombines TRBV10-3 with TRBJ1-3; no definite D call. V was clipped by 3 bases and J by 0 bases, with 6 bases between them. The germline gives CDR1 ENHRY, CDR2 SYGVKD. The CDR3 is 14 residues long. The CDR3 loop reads CAISDADSGNTIYF. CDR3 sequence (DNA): TGTGCCATCAGTGATGCAGACTCTGGAAACACCATATATTTT.

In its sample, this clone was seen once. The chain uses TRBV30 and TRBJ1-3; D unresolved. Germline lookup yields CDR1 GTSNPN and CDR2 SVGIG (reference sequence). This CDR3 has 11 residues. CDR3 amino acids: CARGGGNTIYF. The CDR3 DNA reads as TGTGCGAGAGGAGGTGGAAACACCATATATTTT.